The present T cell receptor (beta chain) was sequenced within a study of cytomegalovirus exposure and HLA in healthy donors. Study conclusions and caveats: Clonal expansion was found to be greater in HLA-associated TCR beta chains than in equally common others in a later analysis. Associated with cytomegalovirus, according to the listing, were 150 to 200 TCR beta chains. High specificity and sensitivity for cytomegalovirus status were reported for the classifier.

It was with 60 Vbeta and 13 Jbeta primers that the PCR ran. The protocol was immunoSEQ multiplex PCR, while the TCRdb copy is restricted to in-frame clones and leaves out a portion. The table gives some 80,000 clones; the top ten clones make up less than 1.5% of it. Details on this clone: Its matching antigen is unknown.

V dropped 1 base and J dropped 4; count of bases not matched to a gene: 5. The CDR3 is 15 amino acids. The germline V gene encodes CDR1 SGHRS and CDR2 YFSETQ. The sequence derives from a woman between 25 and 40 years old in good health and CMV-seronegative. The chain uses TRBV5-1 and TRBJ2-1; 7 bases are a match to TRBD1. Sequenced input: PBMCs. CDR3 loop: CASSLPGQRYNEQFF. The CDR3, as DNA: TGCGCCAGCAGCTTGCCGGGACAGCGTTACAATGAGCAGTTCTTC.